This record looks at one T cell receptor (beta chain) sequence and its context. The data originate from a study of blood T cell repertoires in COVID-19. Overall study context: Acute-phase and convalescent COVID-19 samples originated in the United States, Italy and Spain. T cells, B-cell-depleted T cells, or PBMCs supplied cDNA or gDNA.

CDR3 size: 17 residues. Germline V gene lookup returns CDR1 ENHRY and CDR2 SYGVKD. V lost 2 bases, J lost 6 bases, and 11 bases stayed unmatched. In the authors' methods: Estimated nucleated cell counts came from reference gene primer amplification. Only in-frame clones appear in the TCRdb table, and some are missing; sequencing was by immunoSEQ multiplex PCR. D and trimming were read from the DNA, whereas the V and J calls and clone size are those reported in that table. The data contain roughly 190,000 clones, more than 80% of them singletons. Sequencing input: peripheral blood. This receptor was obtained from a woman aged 60 to 75 with acute or convalescent COVID-19. J is TRBJ2-3 and V is TRBV10-3; 10 bases match TRBD2. Here the CDR3 DNA reads TGTGCCATCAGTGAGGGGGGACTAGCGTTAGTAGGGGATACGCAGTATTTT. Its translation is CAISEGGLALVGDTQYF.